This is a list of T cell receptor beta chains from one sample in a study of post-analysis software for immune sequencing data. TCRdb reprocessed the PCR reads with MiXCR, giving one entry per CDR3 protein. This table holds a few hundred thousand distinct CDR3 sequences, around 34% found once. Material for sequencing was blood. The receptors originated from a girl younger than 18 with multiple sclerosis. CDR3s include the opening cysteine and the closing phenylalanine or tryptophan. A D gene is named only where the DNA matches it firmly. Clone size is not always given. Where it is, it says once, few, many or a class for expanded clones.

few	TRBV9	TRBJ2-7	.	TGTGCCAGCAGCGTTGGACAGCGCGACTACGAGCAGTACTTC	CASSVGQRDYEQYF
few	TRBV28	TRBJ1-2	.	TGTGCCAGCAGTTCTCTCCCGGGGTTTGGCTACACCTTC	CASSSLPGFGYTF
.	TRBV20-1	TRBJ2-7	.	TGCAGTGCTAGGTCACAGGGAGCCGGCTACGAGCAGTACTTC	CSARSQGAGYEQYF
few	TRBV6-1	TRBJ2-1	TRBD2	TGTGCCAGCGGGGCGCTAGCGGGGGTCTCCTACAATGAGCAGTTCTTC	CASGALAGVSYNEQFF
.	TRBV11-2	TRBJ2-7	.	TGTGCCAGCAGCTTAGGGGGTGAGAGCTCCTACGAGCAGTACTTC	CASSLGGESSYEQYF
.	TRBV7-2	TRBJ2-2	.	TGTGCCAGCAGCTTAAATGGGGGGATGGGCGGGGAGCTGTTTTTT	CASSLNGGMGGELFF
.	TRBV12-5	TRBJ1-2	.	TGTGCTAGTGGTTTGTCGGGGGATCCCGGTGGCTACACCTTC	CASGLSGDPGGYTF
few	TRBV20-1	TRBJ2-2	.	TGCAGTGCCAAGGAGGGGAACACCGGGGAGCTGTTTTTT	CSAKEGNTGELFF
.	TRBV12-3/TRBV12-4	TRBJ2-3	TRBD2	TGTGCCAGCAGTTTGCGGACTAGCGGGGCAGCAGATACGCAGTATTTT	CASSLRTSGAADTQYF
.	TRBV12-3/TRBV12-4	TRBJ2-1	.	TGTGCCAGCAGTCCCACAGGGTTTGAGCAGTTCTTC	CASSPTGFEQFF
.	TRBV20-1	TRBJ2-1	.	TGCAGTGCTAGGCCATCGGAGACCCAGTTCTTC	CSARPSETQFF
.	TRBV2	TRBJ2-5	.	TGTGCCAGCAACGGCATTATCGCGGGGCAAGAGACCCAGTACTTC	CASNGIIAGQETQYF
.	TRBV6-5	TRBJ1-2	.	TGTGCCAGCACCAGAGGACCCCGCGATGGCTACACCTTC	CASTRGPRDGYTF
few	TRBV10-3	TRBJ2-3	.	TGTGCCATCAGTGCCGACAGGACCACAGATACGCAGTATTTT	CAISADRTTDTQYF
.	TRBV12-3/TRBV12-4	TRBJ2-3	.	TGTGCCAGCAGAGTAATCCGGGGCGGCGCAGATACGCAGTATTTC	CASRVIRGGADTQYF
.	TRBV11-2	TRBJ2-7	TRBD2	TGTGCCAGCAGCTTAGCGGCACAAGGGACTAGGGCCTACGAGCAGTACTTC	CASSLAAQGTRAYEQYF
.	TRBV7-3	TRBJ1-1	.	TGTGCCAGCAGCTTATCTTTACCGGGACAAGCGAACACTGAAGCTTTCTTT	CASSLSLPGQANTEAFF
many	TRBV5-5	TRBJ2-3	.	TGTGCCAGCAGCGAGGTTAGCACAGATACGCAGTATTTT	CASSEVSTDTQYF
many	TRBV5-1	TRBJ2-6	.	TGCGCCAGCAGCTTGGAGACAGTCATCTCTGGGGCCAACGTCCTGACTTTC	CASSLETVISGANVLTF
.	TRBV15	TRBJ1-2	.	TGTGCCACCAGCACCCTAGGTCCTAACTATGGCTACACCTTC	CATSTLGPNYGYTF
few	TRBV6-5	TRBJ2-7	.	TGTGCCAGCAAGGTCGAGGGGGGCCCAAGGGAGCAGTACTTC	CASKVEGGPREQYF
.	TRBV27	TRBJ1-5	.	TGTGCCAGCAGTCAACAGGGATCTCAGCCCCAGCATTTT	CASSQQGSQPQHF
few	TRBV6-9	TRBJ1-5	.	TGTGCCAGCAGTTATTGGGGGTACCAGCCCCAGCATTTT	CASSYWGYQPQHF
once	TRBV7-2	TRBJ1-2	.	TGTGCCAGCAGCCCGAGGACAGCGGCGGACTTTGGCTACACCTTC	CASSPRTAADFGYTF
.	TRBV20-1	TRBJ1-4	.	TGCAGTGCCCGAATGGGGGAAAAACTGTTTTTT	CSARMGEKLFF
.	TRBV5-1	TRBJ1-1	.	TGCGCCAGCAGCTTGTGGGGGGTACAGTCGAACACTGAAGCTTTCTTT	CASSLWGVQSNTEAFF
.	TRBV6-1	TRBJ2-1	TRBD1	TGTGCCAGCCCGGGACAGGGTGAAATAAGCTCCTACAATGAGCAGTTCTTC	CASPGQGEISSYNEQFF
few	TRBV5-1	TRBJ2-5	.	TGCGCCAGCAGCTTGGAGGGCCCCATCCAAGAGACCCAGTACTTC	CASSLEGPIQETQYF
few	TRBV5-1	TRBJ1-1	.	TGCGCCAGCAGCTACCTCGGGCAGAACACTGAAGCTTTCTTT	CASSYLGQNTEAFF
.	TRBV10-3	TRBJ2-3	.	TGTGCCACCCAAGGGGGGGGCACAGATACGCAGTATTTT	CATQGGGTDTQYF
.	TRBV5-1	TRBJ2-1	TRBD1	TGCGCCAGCAGCGACGCCGGGACAGGGGCCTACAATGAGCAGTTCTTC	CASSDAGTGAYNEQFF
few	TRBV11-2	TRBJ2-5	.	TGTGCCAGCAGCACCCGTCAAGAGACCCAGTACTTC	CASSTRQETQYF
.	TRBV5-1	TRBJ2-7	.	TGCGCCAGCAGCCCCTTGGGGAGCTCCTACGAGCAGTACTTC	CASSPLGSSYEQYF
.	TRBV4-1	TRBJ2-3	TRBD2	TGCGCCAGCAGCCAAGTGGTCGGCGGGGGGGCGGGAGATACGCAGTATTTT	CASSQVVGGGAGDTQYF
few	TRBV6-6	TRBJ2-7	TRBD1	TGTGCCAGCACCCATCCGTCAGGACAGGGGGCGAACGAGCAGTACTTC	CASTHPSGQGANEQYF
few	TRBV5-1	TRBJ1-4	.	TGCGCCAGCAGCTTGGCCGGGGGTACCAATGAAAAACTGTTTTTT	CASSLAGGTNEKLFF
few	TRBV5-6	TRBJ2-7	.	TGTGCCAGCAGACGATGGGACAACTTCGGGGAGCGGGCGGCCTACGAGCAGTACTTC	CASRRWDNFGERAAYEQYF
few	TRBV7-8	TRBJ2-5	.	TGTGCCAGCAGCTTTGGTGCTGGTGGGGGGGCAGGGACCCAGTACTTC	CASSFGAGGGAGTQYF
.	TRBV20-1	TRBJ2-7	TRBD1	TGCAGTGCCCGGACAGGGAACGAGCAGTACTTC	CSARTGNEQYF
few	TRBV10-3	TRBJ2-6	TRBD1	TGTGCCATTGGGACAGGGGCGGCTGGGGCCAACGTCCTGACTTTC	CAIGTGAAGANVLTF
.	TRBV5-6	TRBJ2-5	TRBD1	TGTGCCAGCAGCGGGATGGACAGGGAAGAGACCCAGTACTTC	CASSGMDREETQYF
.	TRBV10-3	TRBJ1-5	TRBD1	TGTGCCATCAGTGATCCTCTCCCTTCGACAGGGCCCGATCAGCCCCAGCATTTT	CAISDPLPSTGPDQPQHF
.	TRBV6-5	TRBJ1-2	.	TGTGCCAGCACTCGAACAGGGCACAACTATGGCTACACCTTC	CASTRTGHNYGYTF
.	TRBV3-1	TRBJ2-1	TRBD2	TGTGCCAGCAGCCAAGACCGGTGGCGGGGGGGCCGGAATGAGCAGTTCTTC	CASSQDRWRGGRNEQFF
.	TRBV6-5	TRBJ2-7	.	TGTGCCAGCAGCCGTACCGAGGAATATGAGCAGTACTTC	CASSRTEEYEQYF
few	TRBV24-1	TRBJ2-4	.	TGTGCCACCAGTGACCCTCTGAGGACTGGGAAAAACATTCAGTACTTC	CATSDPLRTGKNIQYF
.	TRBV2	TRBJ2-1	.	TGTGCCACGAACCCCCAGGGGAATGAGCAGTTCTTC	CATNPQGNEQFF
.	TRBV20-1	TRBJ2-3	TRBD2	TGCAGTGCTGGGCTTAGCGGGGGGGCCACAGATACGCAGTATTTT	CSAGLSGGATDTQYF
.	TRBV27	TRBJ2-1	.	TGTGCCAGCAGCGGGCAAGGGGTTGGTGAGCAGTTCTTC	CASSGQGVGEQFF
many	TRBV10-3	TRBJ1-2	TRBD1	TGTGCCATCAGGCCCGCAGGGGGAGGCTACACCTTC	CAIRPAGGGYTF
.	TRBV6-6	TRBJ2-3	.	TGTGCCAGCAGTTACGAAGGACTGCGCGATACGCAGTATTTT	CASSYEGLRDTQYF
many	TRBV7-6	TRBJ1-6	.	TGTGCCAGCAGCTTAGCTGTTTCACCCCTCCACTTT	CASSLAVSPLHF
many	TRBV4-1	TRBJ2-5	.	TGCGCCAGCAGCCCAGGGCCGAATAAAGAGACCCAGTACTTC	CASSPGPNKETQYF
.	TRBV7-9	TRBJ2-5	TRBD1	TGTGCCAGCACCCCGGACAGGGTGGTGACCCAGTACTTC	CASTPDRVVTQYF
few	TRBV12-3/TRBV12-4	TRBJ2-3	.	TGTGCCAGCAGTCAGGACACTAGCACAGATACGCAGTATTTT	CASSQDTSTDTQYF
.	TRBV6-1	TRBJ1-1	.	TGTGCCAGCACCCAACGAATAGGGACCGCTGAAGCTTTCTTT	CASTQRIGTAEAFF
.	TRBV9	TRBJ2-3	TRBD2	TGTGCCAGCAGCCCCCGAACCGGGACTAGCTTCCCAGATACGCAGTATTTT	CASSPRTGTSFPDTQYF
few	TRBV5-1	TRBJ2-6	TRBD1	TGCGCCAGCAGTATCGGGACAGGGTCCTCTGGGGCCAACGTCCTGACTTTC	CASSIGTGSSGANVLTF